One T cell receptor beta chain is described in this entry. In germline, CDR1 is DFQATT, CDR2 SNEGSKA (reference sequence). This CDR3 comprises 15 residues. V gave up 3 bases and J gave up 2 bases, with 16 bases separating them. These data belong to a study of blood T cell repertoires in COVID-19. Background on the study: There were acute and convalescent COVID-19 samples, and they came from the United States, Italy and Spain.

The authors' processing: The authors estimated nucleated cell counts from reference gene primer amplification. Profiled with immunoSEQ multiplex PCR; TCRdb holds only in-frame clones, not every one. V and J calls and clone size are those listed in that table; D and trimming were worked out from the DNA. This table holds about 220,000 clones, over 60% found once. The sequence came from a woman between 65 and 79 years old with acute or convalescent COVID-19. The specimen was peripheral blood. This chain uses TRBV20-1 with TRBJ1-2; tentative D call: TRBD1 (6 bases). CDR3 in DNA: TGCAGTGCTAGTTCTTTATCCCAGGGGAACTATGGCTACACCTTC. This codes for CSASSLSQGNYGYTF.